This is a list of T cell receptor beta chains from one sample in a study of cytotoxic CD8 clonotypes in ibrutinib-treated CLL. Only in-frame clones appear in the TCRdb table, and some are missing; sequencing was by immunoSEQ multiplex PCR. Among approximately 130,000 clones listed, around 80% were seen once. The starting material was PBMCs, obtained after 24 months of ibrutinib treatment. The receptors were gathered from a human donor with chronic lymphocytic leukemia. Both conserved end residues are part of each CDR3. The D gene is left open where the match is weak. Not every row has a clone size; where given, it reads once, few, many or a size class.

CDR3	DNA	size	D	length	V	J
CAWSVRGLNTGELFF	TGTGCCTGGAGTGTCCGCGGGTTGAACACCGGGGAGCTGTTTTTT	-	-	15	TRBV30	TRBJ2-2
CASSYSNKGVTQYF	TGTGCCAGCAGTTACTCGAACAAGGGGGTTACGCAGTACTTC	-	-	14	TRBV6-5	TRBJ2-7
CASSPRDRDYTDTQYF	TGTGCCAGCAGCCCACGGGACAGGGATTACACAGATACGCAGTATTTT	-	TRBD1	16	TRBV7-8	TRBJ2-3
CASSILPLVGELFF	TGTGCCAGTAGTATACTTCCCCTAGTCGGGGAGCTGTTTTTT	-	-	14	TRBV19	TRBJ2-2
CASSFQGWGNNEQFF	TGTGCCAGCAGTTTTCAAGGTTGGGGGAACAATGAGCAGTTCTTC	-	-	15	TRBV27	TRBJ2-1
CASSLVDSTDTQYF	TGTGCCAGCAGCTTGGTGGACAGCACAGATACGCAGTATTTT	-	-	14	TRBV5-4	TRBJ2-3
CASTPRAREYGYTF	TGTGCCAGTACTCCCAGAGCCCGGGAGTACGGCTACACCTTC	once	-	14	TRBV19	TRBJ1-2
CARSPRFGDNYGYTF	TGTGCCAGAAGCCCAAGGTTTGGGGATAACTATGGCTACACCTTC	-	-	15	TRBV5-3	TRBJ1-2
CATAPDRWHNEQFF	TGTGCCACCGCCCCGGACCGATGGCACAATGAGCAGTTCTTC	few	-	14	TRBV7-3	TRBJ2-1
CASSSGQTQETQYF	TGTGCCAGCAGCTCCGGACAGACTCAAGAGACCCAGTACTTC	-	-	14	TRBV5-4	TRBJ2-5
CASSVGSRDHGYTF	TGTGCCAGCAGCGTCGGGTCTCGAGACCATGGCTACACCTTC	-	-	14	TRBV9	TRBJ1-2
CATSRDFRSYGYTF	TGTGCCACCAGCAGAGATTTCCGTAGCTATGGCTACACCTTC	-	-	14	TRBV15	TRBJ1-2
CASSQGEGGSYEQYF	TGCGCCAGCAGCCAAGGAGAGGGCGGCTCCTACGAGCAGTACTTC	-	-	15	TRBV4-3	TRBJ2-7
CASSPGPQETQYF	TGTGCCAGCAGCCCGGGACCACAAGAGACCCAGTACTTC	-	-	13	TRBV7-2	TRBJ2-5
CASSLAGGGAGNTIYF	TGTGCCAGCAGCTTGGCCGGAGGGGGTGCCGGAAACACCATATATTTT	-	-	16	TRBV5-4	TRBJ1-3
CASSQDLTGGTEAFF	TGCGCCAGCAGCCAAGACTTAACAGGGGGTACTGAAGCTTTCTTT	-	TRBD1	15	TRBV4-3	TRBJ1-1
CASSLRQGPYGYTF	TGTGCCAGCAGCTTAAGACAGGGCCCCTATGGCTACACCTTC	-	TRBD1	14	TRBV11-2	TRBJ1-2
CAWKQGYEQYF	TGTGCCTGGAAACAGGGTTACGAGCAGTACTTC	-	-	11	TRBV30	TRBJ2-7
CASSLGTGGRSGFETQYF	TGTGCCAGCAGCTTAGGCACAGGGGGCCGGAGTGGATTCGAGACCCAGTACTTC	-	TRBD1	18	TRBV7-2	TRBJ2-5
CAWSPPGRQGTQYF	TGTGCCTGGAGTCCCCCGGGGCGCCAGGGGACCCAGTACTTC	-	-	14	TRBV30	TRBJ2-5